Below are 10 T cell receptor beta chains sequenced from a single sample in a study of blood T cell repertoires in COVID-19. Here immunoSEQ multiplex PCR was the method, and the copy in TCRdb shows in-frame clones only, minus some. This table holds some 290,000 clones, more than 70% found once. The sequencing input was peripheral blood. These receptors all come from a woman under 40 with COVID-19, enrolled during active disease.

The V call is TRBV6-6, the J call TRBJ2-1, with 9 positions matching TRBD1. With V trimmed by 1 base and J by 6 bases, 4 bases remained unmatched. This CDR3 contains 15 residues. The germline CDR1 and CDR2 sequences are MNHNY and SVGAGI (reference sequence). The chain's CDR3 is CASSYLGQGVNEQFF. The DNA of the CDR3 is TGTGCCAGCAGTTACTTGGGACAGGGTGTCAATGAGCAGTTCTTC.

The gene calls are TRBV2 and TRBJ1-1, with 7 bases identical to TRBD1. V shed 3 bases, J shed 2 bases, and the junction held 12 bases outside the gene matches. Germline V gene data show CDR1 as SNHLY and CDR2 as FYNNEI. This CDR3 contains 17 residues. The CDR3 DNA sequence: TGTGCCAGCAGTGAGATCACCGGGACAGCCCCCAACACTGAAGCTTTCTTT. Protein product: CASSEITGTAPNTEAFF.

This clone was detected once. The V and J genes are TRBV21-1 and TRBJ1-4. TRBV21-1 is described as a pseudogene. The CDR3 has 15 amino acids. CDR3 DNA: TGTGCCAGCAGCGCGCCCCGGTTGACTAATGAAAAACTGTTTTTT. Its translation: CASSAPRLTNEKLFF.

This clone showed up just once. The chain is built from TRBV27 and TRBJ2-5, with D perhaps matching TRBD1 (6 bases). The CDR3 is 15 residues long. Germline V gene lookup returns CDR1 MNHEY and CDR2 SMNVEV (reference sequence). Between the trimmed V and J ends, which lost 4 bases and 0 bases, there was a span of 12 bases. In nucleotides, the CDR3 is TGTGCCAGCAGTTCAACAGGGTCGTACCAAGAGACCCAGTACTTC. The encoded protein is CASSSTGSYQETQYF.

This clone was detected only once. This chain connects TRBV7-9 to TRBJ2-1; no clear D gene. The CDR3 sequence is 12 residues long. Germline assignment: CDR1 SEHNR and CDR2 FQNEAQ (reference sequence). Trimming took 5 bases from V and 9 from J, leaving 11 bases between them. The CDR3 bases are TGTGCCAGCAGCCAAGAATCGGTTGAGCAGTTCTTC. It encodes CASSQESVEQFF.

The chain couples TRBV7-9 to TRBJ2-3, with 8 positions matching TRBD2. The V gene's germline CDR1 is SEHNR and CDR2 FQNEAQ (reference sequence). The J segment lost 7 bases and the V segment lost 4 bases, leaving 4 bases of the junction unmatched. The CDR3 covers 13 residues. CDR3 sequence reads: CASSSSSGYTQYF. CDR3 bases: TGTGCCAGCAGCTCTTCTAGCGGGTATACGCAGTATTTT. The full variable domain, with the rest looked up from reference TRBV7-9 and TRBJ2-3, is DTGVSQNPRHKITKRGQNVTFRCDPISEHNRLYWYRQTLGQGPEFLTYFQNEAQLEKSRLLSDRFSAERPKGSFSTLEIQRTEQGDSAMYLCASSSSSGYTQYFGPGTRLTVL.

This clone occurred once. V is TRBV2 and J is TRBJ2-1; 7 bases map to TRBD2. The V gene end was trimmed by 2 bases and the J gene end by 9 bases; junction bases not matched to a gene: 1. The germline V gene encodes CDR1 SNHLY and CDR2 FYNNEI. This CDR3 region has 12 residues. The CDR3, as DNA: TGTGCCAGCAGTGAATGGGGGGGTGAGCAGTTCTTC. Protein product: CASSEWGGEQFF.

The CDR3 here is CASSDEGSGIGELFF. The DNA for the CDR3 is TGTGCCAGCAGTGACGAGGGTAGCGGGATCGGGGAGCTGTTTTTT. The chain uses TRBV2 and TRBJ2-2; 8 nucleotides agree with TRBD2. The V gene end was trimmed by 3 bases and the J gene end by 7 bases; junction bases not matched to a gene: 7. The CDR3 runs 15 residues. CDR1 and CDR2 (germline): SNHLY, FYNNEI.

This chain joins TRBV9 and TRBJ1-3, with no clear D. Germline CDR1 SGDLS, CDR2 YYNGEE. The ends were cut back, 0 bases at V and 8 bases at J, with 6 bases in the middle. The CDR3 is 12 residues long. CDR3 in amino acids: CASSVARDTIYF. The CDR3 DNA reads TGTGCCAGCAGCGTAGCTCGGGACACCATATATTTT. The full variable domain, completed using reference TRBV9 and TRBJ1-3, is DSGVTQTPKHLITATGQRVTLRCSPRSGDLSVYWYQQSLDQGLQFLIQYYNGEERAKGNILERFSAQQFPDLHSELNLSSLELGDSALYFCASSVARDTIYFGEGSWLTVV.

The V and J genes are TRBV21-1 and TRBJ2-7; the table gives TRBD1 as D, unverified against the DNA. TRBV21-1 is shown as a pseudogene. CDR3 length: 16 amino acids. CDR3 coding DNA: TGTGCCAGCAGCAAACCGGGGACACCGGAATCCTACGAGCAGTACTTC. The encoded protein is CASSKPGTPESYEQYF.